The clone carrying this TCR beta chain was recorded only once. This entry belongs to a study of blood T cell repertoires in COVID-19. Overall study: The study drew acute and convalescent COVID-19 samples from the United States, Italy and Spain. PBMCs, B-cell-depleted T cells, or T cells provided the cDNA or gDNA that made up the material.

V was trimmed by 5 bases and J by 11 bases, leaving 17 bases between them. This CDR3 spans 13 amino acids. CDR1 and CDR2 (germline): SEHNR, FQNEAQ (reference sequence). Original data processing: Researchers report that nucleated cell counts were estimated from reference gene primer amplification. Produced via immunoSEQ multiplex PCR; TCRdb's table is partial and in-frame only. V, J and clone size were drawn from that table, and D and trimming were deduced from the DNA. The data hold around 62,000 clones, with approximately 88% observed a single time. Source material: peripheral blood. This sequence joins TRBV7-9 and TRBJ2-3; a possible D gene is TRBD2 (6 bases). This sequence was found in a woman in her fifties or sixties with COVID-19, enrolled during active disease. CDR3 coding DNA: TGTGCCAGCAGCCCGGGGACTTTACGGGAGCAGTATTTT. Protein sequence: CASSPGTLREQYF.